This T cell receptor (beta chain) was sequenced in a study of tumor and adjacent non-tumor tissue in lung cancer. Overall study context: Some 4.1 million productive TCRbeta reads were obtained per sample on average.

Study-level points and caveats: In normal lung, the top 100 clones were significantly more dominant than in tumor. Tumor tissue had significantly higher TCR diversity than normal lung. Tumor TCR diversity, when higher, was linked to shorter survival.

In regard to this clonotype: What it binds is unknown.

The template was RNA from unsorted bulk tissue. The normal lung tissue was taken more than 3 cm from the tumor edge. The library came from three nested PCR rounds adapted from ARM-PCR protocols. Via MiXCR, TCRdb re-called the multiplex PCR reads, giving one row per CDR3 protein. The sample lists 65,000 to 75,000 distinct CDR3 sequences, roughly 77% occurring once. Germline V CDR1 and CDR2: MDHEN, SYDVKM. This CDR3 has 14 amino acids. Trimming removed 7 bases from V and 7 bases from J; junction bases left unmatched: 9. Sequenced: distant non-tumor lung tissue. V gene TRBV28 combines with J gene TRBJ2-1; 8 bases match TRBD1. This clonotype originated in a man aged 55-75 years with non-small cell lung cancer. The CDR3 region is CASTLTGGHNEQFF. The DNA for the CDR3 is TGTGCCAGCACCCTAACAGGGGGGCATAATGAGCAGTTCTTC.